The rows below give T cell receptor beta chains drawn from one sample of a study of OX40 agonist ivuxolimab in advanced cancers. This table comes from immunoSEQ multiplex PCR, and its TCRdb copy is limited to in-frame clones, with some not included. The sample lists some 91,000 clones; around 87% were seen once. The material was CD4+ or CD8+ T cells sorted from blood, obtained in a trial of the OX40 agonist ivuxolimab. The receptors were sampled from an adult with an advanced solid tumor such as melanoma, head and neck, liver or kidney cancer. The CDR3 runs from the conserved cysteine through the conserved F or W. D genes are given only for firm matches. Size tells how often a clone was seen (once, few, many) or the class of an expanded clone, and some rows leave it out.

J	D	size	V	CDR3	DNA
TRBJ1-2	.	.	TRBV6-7	CASSYSIPEGTF	TGTGCCAGCAGTTACTCGATTCCAGAGGGCACCTTC
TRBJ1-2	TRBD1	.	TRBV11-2	CASSSNWDRANYGYTF	TGTGCCAGCAGCTCGAACTGGGACAGGGCTAACTATGGCTACACCTTC
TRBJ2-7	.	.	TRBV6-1	CASSVDGYEQYF	TGTGCCAGCAGTGTGGACGGCTACGAGCAGTACTTC
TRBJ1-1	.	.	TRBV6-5	CASSPTRNTEAFF	TGTGCCAGCAGTCCGACACGGAACACTGAAGCTTTCTTT
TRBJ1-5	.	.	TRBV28	CASSFFGLGGRGFSLRNQPQHF	TGTGCCAGCAGTTTTTTCGGTCTGGGAGGCAGGGGTTTTTCTCTACGTAATCAGCCCCAGCATTTT
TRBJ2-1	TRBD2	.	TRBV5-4	CASSNGLAGYNEQFF	TGTGCCAGCAGCAACGGACTAGCGGGTTACAATGAGCAGTTCTTC
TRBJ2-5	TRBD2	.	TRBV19	CASRGREGQETQYF	TGTGCCAGTAGGGGTCGGGAGGGACAAGAGACCCAGTACTTC
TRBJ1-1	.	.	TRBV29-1	CSVEGRGTGTEAFF	TGCAGCGTTGAGGGGCGGGGCACAGGCACTGAAGCTTTCTTT
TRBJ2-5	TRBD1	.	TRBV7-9	CASSKGQGQETQYF	TGTGCCAGCAGCAAAGGACAGGGACAAGAGACCCAGTACTTC
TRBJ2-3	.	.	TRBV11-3	CASSPHRIDTQYF	TGTGCCAGCAGCCCACATCGTATCGATACGCAGTATTTT
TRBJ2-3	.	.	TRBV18	CASSQTSGSTDTQYF	TGTGCCAGCTCTCAAACGAGCGGGAGCACAGATACGCAGTATTTT
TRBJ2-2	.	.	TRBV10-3	CAISEMGGGNTGELFF	TGTGCCATCAGTGAGATGGGGGGCGGTAACACCGGGGAGCTGTTTTTT
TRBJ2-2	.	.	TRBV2	CASSPGRYPTGELFF	TGTGCCAGCAGCCCGGGACGTTACCCTACCGGGGAGCTGTTTTTT
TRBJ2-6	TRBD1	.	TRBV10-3	CAISAGTVNSGANVLTF	TGTGCCATCAGTGCCGGGACAGTAAACTCTGGGGCCAACGTCCTGACTTTC
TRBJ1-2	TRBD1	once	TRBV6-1	CASSALDRGYGYTF	TGTGCCAGCAGTGCCCTGGACAGGGGCTATGGCTACACCTTC
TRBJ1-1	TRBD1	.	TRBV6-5	CASSPGTATEAFF	TGTGCCAGCAGCCCCGGGACAGCCACTGAAGCTTTCTTT
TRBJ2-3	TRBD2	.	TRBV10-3	CAISDGGRTDTQYF	TGTGCCATCAGTGATGGCGGGAGGACAGATACGCAGTATTTT
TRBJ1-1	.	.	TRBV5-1	CASSLEHTEAFF	TGCGCCAGCAGCTTGGAACACACTGAAGCTTTCTTT
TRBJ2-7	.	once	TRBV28	CASSFFVPYEQYF	TGTGCCAGCAGTTTCTTCGTGCCCTACGAGCAGTACTTC
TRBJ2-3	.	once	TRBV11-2	CASSRDYGPDTQYF	TGTGCCAGCAGCCGAGACTATGGCCCAGATACGCAGTATTTT
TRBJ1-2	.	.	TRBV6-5	CASRREDIDGYTF	TGTGCCAGCAGACGAGAAGACATTGATGGCTACACCTTC
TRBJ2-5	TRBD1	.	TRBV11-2	CASSRGQAKETQYF	TGTGCCAGCAGCCGCGGACAGGCCAAAGAGACCCAGTACTTC
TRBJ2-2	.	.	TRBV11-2	CASSLGTMNTGELFF	TGTGCCAGCAGCTTAGGGACTATGAACACCGGGGAGCTGTTTTTT
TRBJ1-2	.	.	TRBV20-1	CSAHLDAGYTF	TGCAGTGCCCACCTTGACGCGGGCTACACCTTC
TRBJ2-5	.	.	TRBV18	CASSPPISFETQYF	TGTGCCAGCTCACCACCTATATCATTTGAGACCCAGTACTTC